This is a list of T cell receptor beta chains from one sample in a study of a mutant IDH1 vaccine in newly diagnosed glioma. For these TCRs, the target antigens are not known. The data were produced by immunoSEQ multiplex PCR, yet TCRdb's version contains in-frame clones alone and is incomplete. The table records approximately 24,000 clones, around 82% of them present only once. This sample comprised PBMCs, obtained from a glioma patient whose treatment included an IDH1 peptide vaccine. The receptors were gathered from a woman younger than 35 with glioma. Both conserved end residues are part of each CDR3. Fields, in order: V gene, D gene, clone size, J gene, CDR3 DNA, CDR3 protein. The D gene is left open where the match is weak. Not all rows give a size; the values are once, few, many and, for expanded clones, a class.

V: TRBV7-8; D: TRBD2; size: few; J: TRBJ2-7; DNA: TGTGCCAGCAGCCCCGAGCGGGGGGGGAGGGACGAGCAGTACTTC; CDR3: CASSPERGGRDEQYF
V: TRBV10-3; D: TRBD1; size: .; J: TRBJ2-7; DNA: TGTGCCATCCAGACAGGGGACTACGAGCAGTACTTC; CDR3: CAIQTGDYEQYF
V: TRBV7-9; D: .; size: .; J: TRBJ2-7; DNA: TGTGCCAGCACCCCAGTCTACGAGCAGTACTTC; CDR3: CASTPVYEQYF
V: TRBV28; D: .; size: .; J: TRBJ2-2; DNA: TGTGCCAGCAGTCTAGAAACACTAGGATCGGCCACCGGGGAGCTGTTTTTT; CDR3: CASSLETLGSATGELFF
V: TRBV11-1; D: .; size: once; J: TRBJ1-4; DNA: TGTGCCAGCAGCTTCGACAATGGAGAAAAACTGTTTTTT; CDR3: CASSFDNGEKLFF
V: TRBV6-4; D: TRBD1; size: .; J: TRBJ1-1; DNA: TGTGCCAGCAGATACAGGGACAGCAACACTGAAGCTTTCTTT; CDR3: CASRYRDSNTEAFF
V: TRBV7-2; D: .; size: .; J: TRBJ1-1; DNA: TGTGCCAGCAGCTTTGGTAATCAAGCTTTCTTT; CDR3: CASSFGNQAFF
V: TRBV2; D: TRBD2; size: .; J: TRBJ2-1; DNA: TGTGCCAGCAGTGAGATGGGGGGGGCCTACAATGAGCAGTTCTTC; CDR3: CASSEMGGAYNEQFF
V: TRBV7-8; D: .; size: .; J: TRBJ1-6; DNA: TGTGCCAGCAGCTTGGTTGAGGATTCACCCCTCCACTTT; CDR3: CASSLVEDSPLHF
V: TRBV19; D: TRBD1; size: .; J: TRBJ2-2; DNA: TGTGCCAGTAGCAGGACAGGGAACACCGGGGAGCTGTTTTTT; CDR3: CASSRTGNTGELFF
V: TRBV18; D: .; size: few; J: TRBJ1-1; DNA: TGTGCCAGCTCACCCACCTTTGAGATGACTGAAGCTTTCTTT; CDR3: CASSPTFEMTEAFF
V: TRBV7-2; D: TRBD2; size: .; J: TRBJ2-5; DNA: TGTGCCAGCAGCTTAGGGCCGGGACTAGCGGGAGAGGCAGAGACCCAGTACTTC; CDR3: CASSLGPGLAGEAETQYF
V: TRBV5-8; D: TRBD1; size: .; J: TRBJ1-1; DNA: TGTGCCAGCAGCAGGAGAGGGACAGGGGGCACTGAAGCTTTCTTT; CDR3: CASSRRGTGGTEAFF